The rows below give T cell receptor beta chains drawn from one sample of a study of cytomegalovirus exposure and HLA in healthy donors. The protocol was immunoSEQ multiplex PCR, while the TCRdb copy is restricted to in-frame clones and leaves out a portion. This sample has about 190,000 clones, with around 77% found just once. The sequenced material came from PBMCs. These receptors were collected from a woman aged 18-29 years in good health and CMV-seronegative. CDR3s include the opening cysteine and the closing phenylalanine or tryptophan. A D gene is named only where the DNA matches it firmly. Not every row has a clone size; where given, it reads once, few, many or a size class.

D gene	V gene	J gene	clone size	CDR3 protein	CDR3 DNA
-	TRBV7-9	TRBJ1-1	few	CASSLGQDVLNTEAFF	TGTGCCAGCAGCCTGGGACAAGATGTTTTGAACACTGAAGCTTTCTTT
TRBD2	TRBV27	TRBJ2-7	-	CASSPQREGVNEQYF	TGTGCCAGCAGTCCACAGCGGGAGGGCGTGAACGAGCAGTACTTC
TRBD1	TRBV7-8	TRBJ2-7	-	CASSGGQGVGEQYF	TGTGCCAGCAGCGGAGGACAGGGGGTTGGCGAGCAGTACTTC
-	TRBV11-3	TRBJ1-1	-	CASSFGQNTEAFF	TGTGCCAGCAGCTTTGGCCAGAACACTGAAGCTTTCTTT
TRBD1	TRBV29-1	TRBJ2-3	few	CSGVSRGRTDTQYF	TGCAGCGGAGTATCCAGGGGGCGTACAGATACGCAGTATTTT
-	TRBV5-1	TRBJ1-1	-	CASSYGASTSGDTEAFF	TGCGCCAGCAGCTATGGGGCATCAACTTCAGGTGACACTGAAGCTTTCTTT
TRBD1	TRBV18	TRBJ1-6	-	CASTTGGGNNSPLHF	TGTGCCAGCACCACAGGGGGCGGAAATAATTCACCCCTCCACTTT
-	TRBV7-9	TRBJ1-5	-	CSSSSTTQPQHF	TGTTCCAGCAGCTCGACAACTCAGCCCCAGCATTTT
TRBD1	TRBV4-3	TRBJ2-7	-	CASSQEDRASYEQYF	TGCGCCAGCAGCCAAGAGGACAGGGCTTCCTACGAGCAGTACTTC
TRBD1	TRBV28	TRBJ1-2	-	CASRNTGVNYGYTF	TGTGCCAGTAGGAATACAGGGGTCAACTATGGCTACACCTTC
-	TRBV27	TRBJ1-4	-	CASSLVGPWSNEKLFF	TGTGCCAGCAGTTTGGTGGGGCCTTGGTCTAATGAAAAACTGTTTTTT
TRBD1	TRBV7-7	TRBJ2-1	-	CASSSDRGNEQFF	TGTGCCAGCAGCTCCGACAGGGGCAATGAGCAGTTCTTC
TRBD2	TRBV27	TRBJ2-6	-	CASSLSSSGRARANVLTF	TGTGCCAGCAGTTTATCCTCTAGCGGGAGGGCCAGGGCCAACGTCCTGACTTTC
-	TRBV7-9	TRBJ1-2	-	CSSQGIDYGYTF	TGTTCCAGCCAGGGGATTGACTATGGCTACACCTTC
-	TRBV7-3	TRBJ2-5	once	CASSTQSGLSETQYF	TGTGCCAGCAGCACCCAATCAGGGCTTTCGGAGACCCAGTACTTC
-	TRBV30	TRBJ2-1	-	CAWKEVDEQFF	TGTGCCTGGAAAGAGGTCGATGAGCAGTTCTTC
TRBD2	TRBV29-1	TRBJ2-1	-	CSVEGEGYNEQFF	TGCAGCGTTGAAGGGGAGGGATACAATGAGCAGTTCTTC
-	TRBV28	TRBJ1-1	-	CASSFGQREIGTEAFF	TGTGCCAGCAGTTTTGGGCAAAGGGAGATCGGCACTGAAGCTTTCTTT
-	TRBV27	TRBJ1-6	-	CASSLYGSPLHF	TGTGCCAGCAGTTTATACGGTTCACCCCTCCACTTT
TRBD2	TRBV5-6	TRBJ2-1	-	CASSFGLAEHYGTYNEQFF	TGTGCCAGCAGCTTCGGGCTAGCGGAGCATTATGGGACCTACAATGAGCAGTTCTTC
-	TRBV19	TRBJ2-5	-	CASNHKAGRTQYF	TGTGCCAGTAATCACAAGGCTGGGAGGACCCAGTACTTC
-	TRBV5-6	TRBJ1-1	-	CASSFDSKVKAFF	TGTGCCAGCAGCTTTGACAGTAAAGTTAAAGCTTTCTTT
TRBD1	TRBV18	TRBJ1-1	few	CASSSATGAEAFF	TGTGCCAGCTCATCGGCGACAGGGGCTGAAGCTTTCTTT
-	TRBV7-9	TRBJ2-2	-	CASSLGPGGTGELFF	TGTGCCAGCAGCTTGGGACCCGGGGGTACCGGGGAGCTGTTTTTT
-	TRBV11-2	TRBJ2-5	few	CASSLALVRTQYF	TGTGCCAGCAGCTTAGCGCTGGTCAGGACCCAGTACTTC
-	TRBV2	TRBJ1-4	-	CASSGPGGEKLFF	TGTGCCAGCAGTGGACCCGGGGGTGAAAAACTGTTTTTT
-	TRBV6-6	TRBJ1-6	-	CASTPGRGESPLHF	TGTGCCAGCACTCCGGGCCGGGGGGAATCACCCCTCCACTTT
-	TRBV25-1	TRBJ1-1	-	CASQRGAYTEAFF	TGTGCCAGCCAACGGGGGGCCTACACTGAAGCTTTCTTT
-	TRBV28	TRBJ2-1	few	CASSLRLNEQFF	TGTGCCAGCAGTTTACGACTCAACGAGCAGTTCTTC
TRBD1	TRBV7-2	TRBJ2-7	-	CASSHRGNEQYF	TGTGCCAGCAGCCACAGGGGTAACGAGCAGTACTTC
-	TRBV6-6	TRBJ1-1	-	CASSYSKGGTEAFF	TGTGCCAGCAGTTACTCGAAAGGAGGGACTGAAGCTTTCTTT
-	TRBV7-9	TRBJ2-6	-	CSSSLRQGEAGANVLTF	TGTTCCAGCAGCCTGAGACAAGGGGAGGCAGGGGCCAACGTCCTGACTTTC
-	TRBV19	TRBJ2-1	-	CASTIGGAHNEQFF	TGTGCCAGTACAATAGGGGGGGCCCACAATGAGCAGTTCTTC
-	TRBV15	TRBJ1-3	-	CATSRDRQLGGNTIYF	TGTGCCACCAGCAGGGACAGACAGCTGGGAGGAAACACCATATATTTT
-	TRBV21-1	TRBJ2-7	-	CASSPRAGLFPPYEQYF	TGTGCCAGCAGCCCCCGGGCGGGATTATTCCCCCCCTACGAGCAGTACTTC
TRBD1	TRBV28	TRBJ2-5	-	CASSHRTGGQETQYF	TGTGCCAGCAGCCACCGTACAGGGGGTCAGGAGACCCAGTACTTC
TRBD2	TRBV25-1	TRBJ2-2	-	CASSPQLGTSGVTGELFF	TGTGCCAGCAGTCCCCAACTCGGGACTAGCGGAGTCACCGGGGAGCTGTTTTTT
-	TRBV6-1	TRBJ1-3	-	CASSTDSGNTIYF	TGTGCCAGCAGCACAGACTCTGGAAACACCATATATTTT
-	TRBV15	TRBJ1-5	-	CATRAPDRNQPQHF	TGTGCCACCAGGGCGCCCGACAGGAATCAGCCCCAGCATTTT
TRBD2	TRBV7-2	TRBJ2-1	-	CASSLVRGSSYNEQFF	TGTGCCAGCAGCTTAGTGCGGGGGAGCTCCTACAATGAGCAGTTCTTC
TRBD2	TRBV5-1	TRBJ2-7	once	CASSLTSGLDEQYF	TGCGCCAGCAGCTTGACTAGCGGGTTAGACGAGCAGTACTTC
TRBD1	TRBV5-4	TRBJ2-7	-	CASSLDRTGVYEQYF	TGTGCCAGCAGCTTGGACCGGACAGGGGTCTACGAGCAGTACTTC
TRBD1	TRBV6-5	TRBJ1-1	-	CASSYSTGEGNTEAFF	TGTGCCAGCAGTTACTCGACAGGGGAGGGGAACACTGAAGCTTTCTTT
-	TRBV9	TRBJ1-2	-	CASSPHVGRDYGYTF	TGTGCCAGCAGCCCACACGTGGGGAGGGACTATGGCTACACCTTC
TRBD1	TRBV6-5	TRBJ2-1	-	CASSYDRGGSYNEQFF	TGTGCCAGCAGTTACGACAGGGGGGGCTCCTACAATGAGCAGTTCTTC
-	TRBV4-3	TRBJ1-1	few	CASSQERGNTEAFF	TGCGCCAGCAGCCAAGAAAGGGGGAACACTGAAGCTTTCTTT
TRBD1	TRBV6-1	TRBJ1-1	few	CASKRPDRGDTEAFF	TGTGCCAGCAAGAGACCCGACAGGGGTGACACTGAAGCTTTCTTT
TRBD1	TRBV27	TRBJ1-5	-	CASSTGQGGNQPQHF	TGTGCCAGCAGTACCGGACAGGGTGGGAATCAGCCCCAGCATTTT
TRBD1	TRBV28	TRBJ2-7	-	CASSPDRANYRQYF	TGTGCCAGCAGCCCAGACAGGGCTAACTACAGGCAGTACTTC
TRBD2	TRBV15	TRBJ2-7	-	CATSRDLGLANYEQYF	TGTGCCACCAGCAGAGATCTGGGACTAGCGAACTACGAGCAGTACTTC